A single T cell receptor (beta chain) is shown here with its context. What it recognizes is unknown. The assay was immunoSEQ multiplex PCR, and TCRdb's table has in-frame clones only and misses some. This table holds about 1,900,000 clones, less than 95% found once. The data were obtained in a study of shared clonotypes between healthy human individuals. Findings and limits, study-wide: Naive CD4 clonotypes were shared across a handful of donors at roughly 4.6%. Rarefaction revealed incomplete sorted-subset sequencing despite large depth.

CDR3 size: 18 residues. The V gene's germline CDR1 is SGHAT and CDR2 FQNNGV. J lost 9 bases, V lost 0 bases, and 18 bases had no gene match. Naive CD8 cells lacked CD45RO, underwent positive selection for CCR7 and left out terminally differentiated effector memory CD45RA+ cells. The V and J genes are TRBV11-2 and TRBJ2-7, with 9 bases identical to TRBD1. The receptor's source is a man aged 18-30 years in good health. Sequenced material: naive CD8+ T cells sorted from blood. The CDR3 loop is CASSLDLWAGTGSQWQYF. The CDR3 bases are TGTGCCAGCAGCTTAGATCTGTGGGCCGGGACAGGGTCCCAGTGGCAGTACTTC. Looking up the rest from reference TRBV11-2 and TRBJ2-7 gives the full variable domain: EAGVAQSPRYKIIEKRQSVAFWCNPISGHATLYWYQQILGQGPKLLIQFQNNGVVDDSQLPKDRFSAERLKGVDSTLKIQPAKLEDSAVYLCASSLDLWAGTGSQWQYFGPGTRLTVT.